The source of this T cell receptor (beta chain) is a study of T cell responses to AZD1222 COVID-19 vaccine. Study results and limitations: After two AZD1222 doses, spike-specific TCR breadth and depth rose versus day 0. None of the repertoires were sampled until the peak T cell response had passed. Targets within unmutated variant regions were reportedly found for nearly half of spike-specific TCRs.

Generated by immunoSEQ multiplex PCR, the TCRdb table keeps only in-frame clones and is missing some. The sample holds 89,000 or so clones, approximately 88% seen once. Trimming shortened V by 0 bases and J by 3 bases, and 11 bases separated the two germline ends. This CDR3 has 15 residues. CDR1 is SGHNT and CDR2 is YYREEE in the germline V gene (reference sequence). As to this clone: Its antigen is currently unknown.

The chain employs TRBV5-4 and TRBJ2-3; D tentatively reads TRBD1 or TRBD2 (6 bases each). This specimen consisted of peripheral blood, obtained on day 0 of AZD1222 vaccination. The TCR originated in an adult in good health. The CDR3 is CASSLGRGGTDTQYF. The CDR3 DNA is TGTGCCAGCAGCTTGGGCAGGGGAGGAACAGATACGCAGTATTTT.